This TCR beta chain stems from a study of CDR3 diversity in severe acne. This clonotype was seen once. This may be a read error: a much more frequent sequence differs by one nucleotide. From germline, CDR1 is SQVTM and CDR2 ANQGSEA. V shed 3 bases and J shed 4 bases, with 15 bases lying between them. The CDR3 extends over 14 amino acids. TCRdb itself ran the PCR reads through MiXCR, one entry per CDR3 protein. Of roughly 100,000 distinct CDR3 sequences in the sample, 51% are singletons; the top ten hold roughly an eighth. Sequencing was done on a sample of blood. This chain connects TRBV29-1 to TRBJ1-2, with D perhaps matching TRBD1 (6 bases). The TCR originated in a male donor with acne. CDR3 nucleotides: TGCAGCGTTGATAGCCCAGGGGAAACCTATGGCTACACCTTC. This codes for CSVDSPGETYGYTF.